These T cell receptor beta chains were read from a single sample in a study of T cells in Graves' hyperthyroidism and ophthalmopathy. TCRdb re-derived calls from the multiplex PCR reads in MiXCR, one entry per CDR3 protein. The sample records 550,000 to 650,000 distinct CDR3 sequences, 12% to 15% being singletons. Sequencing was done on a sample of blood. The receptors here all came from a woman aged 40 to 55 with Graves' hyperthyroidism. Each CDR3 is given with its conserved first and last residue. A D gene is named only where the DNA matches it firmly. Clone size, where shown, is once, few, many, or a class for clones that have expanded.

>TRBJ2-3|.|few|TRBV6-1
TGTGCCAGCAGTGAAAAGTGGGGATCAGATACGCAGTATTTT
CASSEKWGSDTQYF
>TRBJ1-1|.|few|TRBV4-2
TGTGCCAGCAGCCAAGGAATCGGCACAGGAGGTGAAGCTTTCTTT
CASSQGIGTGGEAFF
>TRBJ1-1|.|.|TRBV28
TGTGCCAGCAAACGAGGACAGTCGAACACTGAAGCTTTCTTT
CASKRGQSNTEAFF
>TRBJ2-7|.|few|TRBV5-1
TGCGCCAGCAGCGCCCCGGGAACAGGGACTTCCTACGAGCAGTACTTC
CASSAPGTGTSYEQYF
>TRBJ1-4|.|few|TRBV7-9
TGTGCCAGCAGCCCCCACCGGGAAAAACTGTTTTTT
CASSPHREKLFF
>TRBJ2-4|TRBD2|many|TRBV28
TGTGCCAGCAGTTCGTGGACTAGCGGGAGCGGGGCCAAAAACATTCAGTACTTC
CASSSWTSGSGAKNIQYF
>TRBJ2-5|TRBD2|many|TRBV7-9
TGTGCCAGCAGCTCCCATAGCGGGAGCGGTGAGACCCAGTACTTC
CASSSHSGSGETQYF
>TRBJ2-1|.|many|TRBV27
TGTGCCAGCAGTTTTAGTGGGGACTACAATGAGCAGTTCTTC
CASSFSGDYNEQFF
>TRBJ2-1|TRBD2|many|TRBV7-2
TGTGCCAGCAGCTTAGAGGGGACTACCCACAATGAGCAGTTCTTC
CASSLEGTTHNEQFF
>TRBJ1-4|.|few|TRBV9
TGTGCCAGCAGCCTCGGTCCGGACAGTACAAATGAAAAACTGTTTTTT
CASSLGPDSTNEKLFF
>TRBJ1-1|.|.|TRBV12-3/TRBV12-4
TGTGCCAGCAGTTTCTTGAGCACTGAAGCTTTCTTT
CASSFLSTEAFF
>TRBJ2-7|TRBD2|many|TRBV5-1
TGCGCCAGCAGCTTCGGACTAGCGGGAGTGTACGAGCAGTACTTC
CASSFGLAGVYEQYF
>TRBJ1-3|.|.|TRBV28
TGTGCCAGCAGTTCCCCGAGTACTGGAAACACCATATATTTT
CASSSPSTGNTIYF
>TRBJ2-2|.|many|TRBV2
TGTGCCAGCAGTGATCGGCAGGGCTTCGGTACCGGGGAGCTGTTTTTT
CASSDRQGFGTGELFF
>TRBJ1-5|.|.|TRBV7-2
TGTGCCAGCAGCCCAGTGGGGGCTCGACAGCCCCAGCATTTT
CASSPVGARQPQHF
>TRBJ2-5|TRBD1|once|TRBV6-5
TGTGCCAGCAGTTACCAACAGGGGGTATCGGAGACCCAGTACTTC
CASSYQQGVSETQYF
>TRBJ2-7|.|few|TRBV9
TGTGCCAGCAGCGCCGGATCCTTCTCCTACGAGCAGTACTTC
CASSAGSFSYEQYF
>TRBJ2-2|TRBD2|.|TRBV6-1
TGTGCCAGCCGACTAGCGGGAGGCGAAGCGAACACCGGGGAGCTGTTTTTT
CASRLAGGEANTGELFF
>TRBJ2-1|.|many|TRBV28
TGTGCCAGCAGTGGCGGGACAGTGAATGAGCAGTTCTTC
CASSGGTVNEQFF
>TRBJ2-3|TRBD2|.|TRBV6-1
TGTGCCACCCGGACTAGCGGGAGTGGTACAGATACGCAGTATTTT
CATRTSGSGTDTQYF
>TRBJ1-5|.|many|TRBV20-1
TGCAGTGTAGGGGTGGGCAATCAGCCCCAGCATTTT
CSVGVGNQPQHF
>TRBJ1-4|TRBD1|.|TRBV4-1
TGCGCCAGCACAAAAGACAGGGTCGCTAATGAAAAACTGTTTTTT
CASTKDRVANEKLFF
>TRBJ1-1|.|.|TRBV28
TGTGCCAGCAGTTTTATGGGGGACACGAACACTGAAGCTTTCTTT
CASSFMGDTNTEAFF
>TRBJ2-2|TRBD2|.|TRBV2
TGTGCCAGCACCCCTAGCGGGAGGGGCAACACCGGGGAGCTGTTTTTT
CASTPSGRGNTGELFF
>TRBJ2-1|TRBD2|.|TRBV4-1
TGCGCCAGCAGCCAAGAAGTAGTGACTAGCGGGAGGTATGGCAATGAGCAGTTCTTC
CASSQEVVTSGRYGNEQFF
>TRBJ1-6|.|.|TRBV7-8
TGTGCCAGCAGCTCCAAGGTGTCCAATTCACCCCTCCACTTT
CASSSKVSNSPLHF
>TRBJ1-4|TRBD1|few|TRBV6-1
TGTGCCAGCAGTGGCAGGGGGAGGTTGGATGAAAAACTGTTTTTT
CASSGRGRLDEKLFF
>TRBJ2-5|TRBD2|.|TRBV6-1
TGTGCCAGCAGTGAACGAGCGGGAGGGTTTGGGGAGACCCAGTACTTC
CASSERAGGFGETQYF
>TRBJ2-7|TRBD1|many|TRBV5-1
TGCGCCAGCAGCATCGGGACAGGCGGCGAGCAGTACTTC
CASSIGTGGEQYF
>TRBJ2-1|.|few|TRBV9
TGTGCCAGCAGCGTAGTTTCTATGGGCGGAGTCTCCTACAATGAGCAGTTCTTC
CASSVVSMGGVSYNEQFF
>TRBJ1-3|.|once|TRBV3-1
TGTGCCAGCAGCCAAGGTCGGATGGGAAACACCATATATTTT
CASSQGRMGNTIYF
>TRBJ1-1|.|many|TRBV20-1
TGCAGTGCTATCAGGGTCACTGAAGCTTTCTTT
CSAIRVTEAFF
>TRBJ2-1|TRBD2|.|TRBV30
TGTGCCTGGAGTGTACGCGGGAGTGGGAATGAGCAGTTCTTC
CAWSVRGSGNEQFF
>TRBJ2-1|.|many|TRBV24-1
TGTGCCACCAGCGCACCCCGGGACCAGGGCTTCAATGAGCAGTTCTTC
CATSAPRDQGFNEQFF
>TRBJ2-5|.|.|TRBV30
TGTGCCTCAAGTGGGAGACAGGCAGAGACCCAGTACTTC
CASSGRQAETQYF
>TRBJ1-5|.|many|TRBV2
TGTGCCAGCAGTCAAAGGACAGCGAATGATCAGCCCCAGCATTTT
CASSQRTANDQPQHF
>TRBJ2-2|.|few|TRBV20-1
TGCAGTGCTGGGGGAGATGGTGACGGGGAGCTGTTTTTT
CSAGGDGDGELFF
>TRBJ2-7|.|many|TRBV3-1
TGTGCCAGCAGCCAAAGCATGCTGGCCGAGCAGTACTTC
CASSQSMLAEQYF
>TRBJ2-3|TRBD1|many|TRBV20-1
TGCAGTGCTACCCCGGGACAGGGGTCGACAGATACGCAGTATTTT
CSATPGQGSTDTQYF
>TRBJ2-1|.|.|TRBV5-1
TGCGCCAGCAGCTTGGCGACTAGTCCCAAGAAAGGCGAGCAGTTCTTC
CASSLATSPKKGEQFF
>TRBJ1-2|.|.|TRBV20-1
TGCAGTGCTAGAGTTCCCCCGGACTACACCTTC
CSARVPPDYTF
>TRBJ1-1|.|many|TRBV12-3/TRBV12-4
TGTGCCAGCAGGATCCAGGGAGCTGAAGCTTTCTTT
CASRIQGAEAFF
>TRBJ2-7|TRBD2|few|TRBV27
TGTGCCAGCAGTTTACCAGGACGGGGGGCCTACGAGCAGTACTTC
CASSLPGRGAYEQYF
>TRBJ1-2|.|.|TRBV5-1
TGCGCCAGCAGTGAAGGGCTATATGGCTACACCTTC
CASSEGLYGYTF
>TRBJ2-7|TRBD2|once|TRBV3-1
TGTGCCAGCAGCCAAGCTCAGGGACTAGCGGGAGACGAGCAGTACTTC
CASSQAQGLAGDEQYF